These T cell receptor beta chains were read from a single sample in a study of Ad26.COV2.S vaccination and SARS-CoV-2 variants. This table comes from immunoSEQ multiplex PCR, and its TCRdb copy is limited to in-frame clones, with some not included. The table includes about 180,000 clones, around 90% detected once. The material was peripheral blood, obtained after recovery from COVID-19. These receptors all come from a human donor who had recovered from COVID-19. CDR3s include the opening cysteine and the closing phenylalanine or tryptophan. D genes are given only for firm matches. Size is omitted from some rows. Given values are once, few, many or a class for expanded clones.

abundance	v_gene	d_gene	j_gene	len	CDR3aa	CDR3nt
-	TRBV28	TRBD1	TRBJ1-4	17	CASSFRQGAGISEKLFF	TGTGCCAGCAGTTTTCGACAGGGGGCAGGAATCAGTGAAAAACTGTTTTTT
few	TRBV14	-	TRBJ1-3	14	CASSPHGSGNTIYF	TGTGCCAGCAGCCCGCATGGCTCTGGAAACACCATATATTTT
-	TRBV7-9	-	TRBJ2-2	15	CASRSSVLDTGELFF	TGTGCCAGCAGGTCTTCCGTTCTGGACACCGGGGAGCTGTTTTTT
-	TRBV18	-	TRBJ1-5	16	CASSPLAGARNQPQHF	TGTGCCAGCTCACCTTTAGCTGGGGCCCGTAATCAGCCCCAGCATTTT
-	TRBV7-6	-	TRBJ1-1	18	CASSLNIAPGGTNTEAFF	TGTGCCAGCAGCTTAAATATCGCCCCAGGAGGGACGAACACTGAAGCTTTCTTT
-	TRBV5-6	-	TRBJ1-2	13	CASSRSGSQGYTF	TGTGCCAGCAGCCGTTCCGGGAGCCAGGGCTACACCTTC
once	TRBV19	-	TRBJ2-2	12	CASSMRGGELFF	TGTGCCAGTAGTATGCGGGGAGGGGAGCTGTTTTTT
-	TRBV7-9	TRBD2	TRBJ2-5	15	CASSHSGGAQETQYF	TGTGCCAGCAGCCATAGCGGGGGGGCCCAAGAGACCCAGTACTTC
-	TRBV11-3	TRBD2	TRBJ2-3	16	CASSLRLAGGRDTQYF	TGTGCCAGCAGCTTGCGACTAGCGGGGGGACGAGATACGCAGTATTTT
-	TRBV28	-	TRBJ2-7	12	CATEDTSYEQYF	TGTGCCACTGAGGACACCTCCTACGAGCAGTACTTC
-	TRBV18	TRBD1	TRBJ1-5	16	CASSPPGQGGNQPQHF	TGTGCCAGCTCACCGCCGGGACAGGGAGGCAATCAGCCCCAGCATTTT
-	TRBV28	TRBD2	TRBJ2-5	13	CAVGWTSGGTQYF	TGTGCCGTAGGATGGACTAGCGGGGGGACCCAGTACTTC